This TCR beta chain was captured by sequencing in a study of cytotoxic CD8 clonotypes in ibrutinib-treated CLL. This table comes from immunoSEQ multiplex PCR, and its TCRdb copy is limited to in-frame clones, with some not included. The sample lists 250,000 to 350,000 clones; 76% were seen once. The study, taken as a whole, reports: Circulating CD8+ T-cell counts were tracked by baseline clonality, which exceeded that of age-matched healthy donors.

As concerns this clone: The antigen is not known.

The TCR sequence derives from a human donor with chronic lymphocytic leukemia. The sample was PBMCs, taken at disease progression, from a patient treated with ibrutinib.

In DNA form, the CDR3 reads TGTGCCAGCAGTAGGACAGGGAGGATCGATGAGCAGTTCTTC. It encodes CASSRTGRIDEQFF. This chain uses TRBV6-1 with TRBJ2-1; 8 nucleotides match TRBD1. The junction had 8 bases not matched to a gene; V was cut back by 5 bases and J by 8 bases. From germline, CDR1 is MNHNS and CDR2 SASEGT. The CDR3 spans 14 residues.